The rows below give T cell receptor beta chains drawn from one sample of a study of T cell responses to AZD1222 COVID-19 vaccine. Some clones are missing from TCRdb's copy, which holds only in-frame ones; the method was immunoSEQ multiplex PCR. Of over 120,000 clones listed, roughly 90% are singletons. The sequencing used peripheral blood, collected 28 days after the second AZD1222 dose. The receptors stem from an adult who received the AZD1222 COVID-19 vaccine. CDR3s leave out the opening cysteine and the closing phenylalanine or tryptophan.

J | V | CDR3
TRBJ1-6 | TRBV5-1 | ASSHGVNNSPLH
TRBJ2-7 | TRBV3-1/TRBV3-2 | ASSQGGRPYEQY
TRBJ2-1 | TRBV11-2 | ASSLAGAYNEQF
TRBJ2-2 | TRBV20-1 | SARVSGELF
TRBJ1-5 | TRBV28 | ASTIQGRGSQPQH
TRBJ1-1 | TRBV19 | ASSWGGGDTEAF
TRBJ1-6 | TRBV6-5 | ASSYGNRGNSPLH
TRBJ1-5 | TRBV7-2 | ASSVQRNQPQH
TRBJ2-1 | TRBV4-3 | ASSPSGTYNEQF
TRBJ2-3 | TRBV24-1 | ATTGTGRTDTQY
TRBJ2-7 | TRBV5-1 | ASSPSGTTPGEQY
TRBJ2-7 | TRBV11-2 | ASSLAPGLAGAYEQY
TRBJ1-2 | TRBV19 | ASSNGERYGYT
TRBJ1-2 | TRBV11-2 | ASSFGGKGYT
TRBJ2-6 | TRBV19 | ASSMDRLRSGANVLT
TRBJ1-4 | TRBV18 | ASSPSQEEKLF
TRBJ2-4 | TRBV5-4 | ASSGGDVAKNIQY
TRBJ1-1 | TRBV28 | ASSLGQDTEAF
TRBJ1-1 | TRBV28 | ASINRALNTEAF
TRBJ2-2 | TRBV28 | ASRQGFNTGELF
TRBJ1-5 | TRBV30 | AWNVQGVNQPQH
TRBJ2-7 | TRBV11-2 | ASSYGLAETYEQY
TRBJ1-5 | TRBV7-9 | ASSLGQGQPQH
TRBJ1-2 | TRBV7-9 | ASSPSGHRGYT
TRBJ2-7 | TRBV6-5 | ASSSQGGPYEQY
TRBJ1-1 | TRBV27 | ATHDGGTNTEAF
TRBJ2-2 | TRBV6-4 | ASSPRDSSGELF
TRBJ1-3 | TRBV30 | AWSPGSGNTIY
TRBJ2-2 | TRBV11-2 | ASSLKGTGLYTGELF